This TCR beta chain was sequenced in a study of OX40 agonist ivuxolimab in advanced cancers. Study details: The patients' treatment was ivuxolimab, an agonistic anti-OX40 (CD134) antibody. Of the patients, three showed partial responses, one with hepatocellular carcinoma and two with cutaneous melanoma. Broader study findings: With doses of 0.1 to 3.0 mg/kg, CD4+ and CD8+ blood T cells had undergone clonal expansion by week 6.

The method was immunoSEQ multiplex PCR; TCRdb's version includes in-frame clones alone and lacks a portion of them. The table shows 70,000 or so clones, with about 85% occurring only once. Turning to this clone: As yet, its antigen is unknown.

Deletions cut 7 bases from V and 6 bases from J, with 13 bases between. CDR1 and CDR2 from the germline V gene are MNHNS and SASEGT. This CDR3 region has 13 residues. Autoimmune disease history or systemic immunosuppression meant exclusion. J is TRBJ1-5 and V is TRBV6-1; D is uncertain. This sequence was found in an adult with an advanced solid tumor such as melanoma, head and neck, liver or kidney cancer. This specimen consisted of CD4+ or CD8+ T cells sorted from blood, obtained in a trial of the OX40 agonist ivuxolimab. CDR3 sequence: CASTPQVSQPQHF. CDR3 coding DNA: TGTGCCAGCACTCCGCAGGTGAGTCAGCCCCAGCATTTT.